The present TCR beta chain was sequenced within a study of vaccination and CD4 T cells after COVID-19 (dated by TCRdb to about 2022). Background on the whole study: Convalescent patients had a positive SARS-CoV-2 result on nasal swab PCR, and of these patients, several had mild disease and one had severe disease. The convalescent cohort included six males and four females, with two Hispanic individuals, seven Caucasians, two Asians and one multiracial person. A few convalescent patients gave samples both early after vaccination (day 14) and late after vaccination (days 161 to 241). Each participant got two doses of either the Pfizer-BioNTech BNT162b2 vaccine (n=8) or the Moderna mRNA-1273 vaccine (n=2). The time from the second vaccine dose to post-vaccine blood sampling had a median of around 72 days and ranged from about 12 to 241 days. In approximately eleven COVID-19 convalescent patients and a few infection-naive healthy vaccine recipients, the spike-specific CD4+ TCR repertoire before mRNA vaccination was compared with the repertoire after mRNA vaccination. Overlapping spike peptide pools from SARS-CoV-2 and from the common cold coronaviruses HCoV-NL63, HCoV-OC43 and HCoV-229E were used as culture stimuli. Control cultures used a CEFX viral epitope pool as positive control, an HIV-1 Nef peptide pool as negative control, or no peptide. Post-COVID blood samples were collected from convalescent patients a median of around 96 days after diagnosis, with a range of roughly 35 to 180 days. Overall study outcomes, separate from this receptor: Although the median number of SARS-CoV-2-reactive clonotypes went up from some 23 after infection to 38 after vaccination, the increase was not significant. Of the vaccine-specific clones found in convalescent patients, nearly all (304 of 307) were mono-reactive for SARS-CoV-2 spike instead of being cross-reactive with common cold coronaviruses. Among the post-vaccine SARS-CoV-2-reactive clones in convalescent patients, a median approximately 90% showed up only after vaccination, which suggests vaccine-specific priming. Relatively few convalescent patients were included in the study, and early timepoints after natural infection were not analyzed.

Including cysteine and phenylalanine, the CDR3 has 14 amino acids. Only CDR3 DNA is held: 42 bases, read in frame from base 1. The germline V gene gives CDR1 as KGHSH and CDR2 as LQKENI. V was cut back by 0 bases and J by 5 bases, leaving a gap of 10 bases between them. Notes on this clonotype: Its antigen is currently not known. Base qualities are not recorded, but no much larger clone differs from it by a single base.

Taken with the paper, the label for time point translates to: late sampling 161 to 241 days after vaccination in a few convalescent patients. The treatment or condition label, read with the paper, signifies: roughly ten-day PBMC culture with coronavirus spike peptide pools or control peptides (ViraFEST assay). The study used the ViraFEST assay, which expanded antigen-specific T cells with peptide pools and then identified expanded clonotypes by TCR sequencing. The convalescent patients' positive SARS-CoV-2 PCR tests fell between March and December 2020, which was before the Alpha, Beta and Delta variants emerged in the United States. Each well held 2.1 million or so PBMCs cultured in IMDM containing approximately 5.3% human AB serum and approximately 10 IU/ml IL-2, with roughly 10 ug/ml peptide pools added. Half of the culture medium was replaced with fresh IL-2-containing medium on days 3 and 7. Once the cells had been in culture for 9 to 10 days, the EasySep CD4+ T cell isolation kit was used to isolate CD4+ T cells by negative selection. PBMCs were separated from whole blood using Ficoll-Paque Plus gradient centrifugation and then either used fresh or cryopreserved at -140C. Culture conditions were generally each tested in triplicate wells.

Libraries were made using PCR. At the Johns Hopkins FTIC core, DNA from the cultured CD4+ T cells underwent TCR sequencing with the Oncomine TCR Beta short-read assay. The QIAamp micro DNA kit was used to extract genomic DNA from the cultured CD4+ T cells. Oncomine TCR Beta libraries from cultured CD4+ T cells were pooled using unique dual indexes and sequenced on an Illumina iSeq 100. On the study's bioinformatics: Non-productive sequences were removed, and CDR3s not starting with C, not ending with F or W, or shorter than 7 amino acids were discarded. The MANAFEST web application identified antigen-specific clonotypes by comparing peptide-stimulated wells against reference wells and other culture wells. An FDR below 0.05, an odds ratio above 5, and a productive frequency above 0.1% in at least two of three replicate wells were required for clones to be considered positive. A clonotype was classed as cross-reactive if the clonotype showed significant expansion both in SARS-CoV-2 spike wells and in at least one common cold coronavirus spike condition. Using R version 3.6.1, CDR3 homology was evaluated through Levenshtein distances (stringdist) along with unrooted phylogenetic trees (ape). The public reads were run again by TCRdb, first through fastp at Q25 and then through MiXCR, and only productive beta chains were kept. One record per CDR3 amino acid sequence lists the most common genes and DNA. What appears here as the V and J calls and clone size reflects TCRdb's work, not the paper's. The sample table contains approximately 18,000 distinct CDR3 sequences; only one count was recorded for around 50% of them. Around 21% of the sample lies in the top ten.

The rearranged chain carries TRBV18 and TRBJ2-5; the D region is possibly TRBD1 or TRBD2, each matching across 5 bases. This TCR was sampled from a human donor who had recovered from COVID-19. The sample consisted of CD4+ T cells from blood, cultured in vitro, taken about 7 months after SARS-CoV-2 vaccination. The CDR3 loop reads CASSPPGVEETQYF. The DNA reads TGTGCCAGCTCACCACCGGGGGTTGAGGAGACCCAGTACTTC.